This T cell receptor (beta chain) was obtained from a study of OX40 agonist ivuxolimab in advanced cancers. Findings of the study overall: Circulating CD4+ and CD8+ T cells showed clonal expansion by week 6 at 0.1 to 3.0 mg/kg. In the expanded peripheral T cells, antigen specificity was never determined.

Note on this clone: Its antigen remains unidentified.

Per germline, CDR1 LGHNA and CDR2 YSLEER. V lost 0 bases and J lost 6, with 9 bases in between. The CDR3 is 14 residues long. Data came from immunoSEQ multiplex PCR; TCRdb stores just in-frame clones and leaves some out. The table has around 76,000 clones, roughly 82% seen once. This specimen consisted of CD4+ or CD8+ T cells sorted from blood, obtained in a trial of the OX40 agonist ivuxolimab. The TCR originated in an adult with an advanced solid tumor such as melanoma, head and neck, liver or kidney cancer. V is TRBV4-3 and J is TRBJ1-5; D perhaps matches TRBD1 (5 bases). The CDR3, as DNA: TGCGCCAGCAGCCAAGACAGGGATGGTCAGCCCCAGCATTTT. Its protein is CASSQDRDGQPQHF.